This T cell receptor beta chain was captured in a study of early T cells in non-severe SARS-CoV-2 infection. Turning to the study itself: Sequencing of bulk RNA from unsorted whole blood was done, without chain pairing. Findings and limits, study-wide: Private and CD4 specificities were missed by VDJdb matching, skewed to anti-spike CD8.

Unique molecular identifiers were added to individual cDNA molecules. Using its own MiXCR run on the 5' RACE reads, TCRdb lists one record per CDR3 protein. The table has about 60,000 distinct CDR3 sequences, roughly an eighth seen once. In germline, CDR1 is SGHTA, CDR2 FQGNSA. This CDR3 has 16 amino acids. Losses at the gene ends were 5 bases for V and 2 bases for J; bases not matched to a gene: 9. As to this clonotype: Its specificity is unknown.

The origin of this receptor is an adult who was a healthcare worker with PCR-confirmed SARS-CoV-2 infection or an uninfected control (not recorded which). The rearrangement links TRBV7-2 to TRBJ1-5, with TRBD1 identical over 7 bases. The sample was whole blood. The CDR3 DNA follows: TGTGCCAGCAGCGTCACAGGGGCTTCCGGCAATCAGCCCCAGCATTTT. Translation gives CASSVTGASGNQPQHF.